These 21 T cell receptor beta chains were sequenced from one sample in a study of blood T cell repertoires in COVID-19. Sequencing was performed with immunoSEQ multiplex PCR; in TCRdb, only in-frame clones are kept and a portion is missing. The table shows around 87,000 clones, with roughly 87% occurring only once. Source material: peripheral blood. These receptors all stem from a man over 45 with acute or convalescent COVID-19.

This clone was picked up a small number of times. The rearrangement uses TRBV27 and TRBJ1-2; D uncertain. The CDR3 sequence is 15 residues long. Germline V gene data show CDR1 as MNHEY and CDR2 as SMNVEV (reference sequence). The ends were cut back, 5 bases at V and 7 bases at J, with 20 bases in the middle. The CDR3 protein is CASSPDLGGSGGYTF. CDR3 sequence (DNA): TGTGCCAGCAGTCCCGATTTGGGCGGGTCGGGTGGCTACACCTTC.

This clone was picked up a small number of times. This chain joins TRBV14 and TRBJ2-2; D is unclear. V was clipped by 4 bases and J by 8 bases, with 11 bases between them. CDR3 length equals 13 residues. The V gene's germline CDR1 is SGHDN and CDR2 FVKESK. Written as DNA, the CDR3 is TGTGCCAGCAGCCCGAGTTTCCCGGGGGAGCTGTTTTTT. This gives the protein CASSPSFPGELFF.

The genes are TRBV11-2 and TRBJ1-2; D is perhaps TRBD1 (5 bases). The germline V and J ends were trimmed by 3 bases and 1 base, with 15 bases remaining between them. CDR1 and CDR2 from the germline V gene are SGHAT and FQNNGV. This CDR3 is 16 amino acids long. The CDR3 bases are TGTGCCAGCAGCTTGAGGCAGGGTGATCTTAACTATGGCTACACCTTC. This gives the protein CASSLRQGDLNYGYTF.

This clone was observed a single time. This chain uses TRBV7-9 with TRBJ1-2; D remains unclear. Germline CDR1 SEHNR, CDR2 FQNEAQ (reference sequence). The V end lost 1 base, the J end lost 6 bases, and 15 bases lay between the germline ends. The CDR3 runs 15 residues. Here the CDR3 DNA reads TGTGCCAGCAGCTTAGATTTGCTGTCAGTCGATGGCTACACCTTC. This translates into CASSLDLLSVDGYTF.

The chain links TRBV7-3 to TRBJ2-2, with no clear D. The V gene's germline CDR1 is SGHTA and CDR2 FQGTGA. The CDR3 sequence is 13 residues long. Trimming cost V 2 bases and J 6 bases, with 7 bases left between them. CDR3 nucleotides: TGTGCCAGCAGCTTAGCGGTTCCCGGGGAGCTGTTTTTT. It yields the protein CASSLAVPGELFF.

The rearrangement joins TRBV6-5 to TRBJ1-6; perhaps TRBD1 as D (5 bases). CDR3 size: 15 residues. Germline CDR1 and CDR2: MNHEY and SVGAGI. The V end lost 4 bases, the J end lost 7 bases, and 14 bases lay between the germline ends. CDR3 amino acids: CASSSLIPGNSPLHF. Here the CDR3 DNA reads TGTGCCAGCAGTTCCCTGATACCAGGGAATTCACCCCTCCACTTT.

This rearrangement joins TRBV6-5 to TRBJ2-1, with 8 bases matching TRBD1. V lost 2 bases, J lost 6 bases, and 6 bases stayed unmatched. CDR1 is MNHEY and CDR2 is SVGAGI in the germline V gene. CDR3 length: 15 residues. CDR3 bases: TGTGCCAGCAGTTACCGGACAGGGTTAGGCAATGAGCAGTTCTTC. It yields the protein CASSYRTGLGNEQFF.

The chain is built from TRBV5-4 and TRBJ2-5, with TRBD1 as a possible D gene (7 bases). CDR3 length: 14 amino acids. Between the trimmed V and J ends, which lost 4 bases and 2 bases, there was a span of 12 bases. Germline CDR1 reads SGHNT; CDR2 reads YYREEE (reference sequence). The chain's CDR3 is CASSAGQRQETQYF. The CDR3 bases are TGTGCCAGCAGCGCGGGACAGAGGCAAGAGACCCAGTACTTC.

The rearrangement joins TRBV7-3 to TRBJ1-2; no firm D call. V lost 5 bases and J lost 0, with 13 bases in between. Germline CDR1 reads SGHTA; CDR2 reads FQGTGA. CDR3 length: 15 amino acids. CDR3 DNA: TGTGCCAGCAGCCAAGAGGGCAGCTCTAACTATGGCTACACCTTC. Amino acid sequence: CASSQEGSSNYGYTF.

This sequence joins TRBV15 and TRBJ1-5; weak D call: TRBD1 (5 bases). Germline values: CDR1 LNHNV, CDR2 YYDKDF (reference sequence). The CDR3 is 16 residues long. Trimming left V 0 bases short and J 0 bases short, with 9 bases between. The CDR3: CATSRDDSYSNQPQHF. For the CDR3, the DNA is TGTGCCACCAGCAGAGACGACAGTTATAGCAATCAGCCCCAGCATTTT.

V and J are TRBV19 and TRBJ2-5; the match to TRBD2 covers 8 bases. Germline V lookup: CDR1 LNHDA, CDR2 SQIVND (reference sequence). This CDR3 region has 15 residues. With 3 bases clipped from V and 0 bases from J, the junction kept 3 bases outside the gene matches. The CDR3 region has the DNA TGTGCCAGTAGTATCGGGCGGGGGGACCAAGAGACCCAGTACTTC. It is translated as CASSIGRGDQETQYF.

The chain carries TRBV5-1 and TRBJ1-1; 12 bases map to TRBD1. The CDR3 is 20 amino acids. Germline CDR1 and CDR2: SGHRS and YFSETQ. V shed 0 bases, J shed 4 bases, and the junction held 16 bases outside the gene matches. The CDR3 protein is CASSLGYSGQGAWGSTEAFF. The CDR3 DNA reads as TGCGCCAGCAGCTTGGGGTATTCGGGACAGGGGGCGTGGGGTAGCACTGAAGCTTTCTTT.

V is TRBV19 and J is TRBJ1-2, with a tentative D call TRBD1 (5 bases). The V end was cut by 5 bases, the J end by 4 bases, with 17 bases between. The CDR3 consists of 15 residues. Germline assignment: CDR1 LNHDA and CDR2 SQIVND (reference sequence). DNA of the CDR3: TGTGCCAGTAGTGGGGGACTGGCAGATGGCTATGGCTACACCTTC. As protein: CASSGGLADGYGYTF.

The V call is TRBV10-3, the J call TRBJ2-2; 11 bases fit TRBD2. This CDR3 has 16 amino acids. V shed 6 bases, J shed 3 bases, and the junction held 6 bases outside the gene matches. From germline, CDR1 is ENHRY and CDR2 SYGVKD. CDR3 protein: CAIRGTSGTHTGELFF. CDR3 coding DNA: TGTGCCATCAGGGGGACTAGCGGAACTCACACCGGGGAGCTGTTTTTT.

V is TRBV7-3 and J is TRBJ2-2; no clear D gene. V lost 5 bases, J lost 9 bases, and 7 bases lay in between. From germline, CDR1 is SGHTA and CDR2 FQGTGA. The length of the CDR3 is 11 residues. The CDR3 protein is CASSISRELFF. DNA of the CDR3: TGTGCCAGCAGCATAAGTAGGGAGCTGTTTTTT.

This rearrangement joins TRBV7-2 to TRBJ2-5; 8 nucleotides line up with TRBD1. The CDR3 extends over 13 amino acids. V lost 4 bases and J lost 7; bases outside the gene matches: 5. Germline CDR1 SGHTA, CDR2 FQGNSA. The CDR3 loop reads CASSSDRVGTQYF. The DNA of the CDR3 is TGTGCCAGCAGCTCGGACAGGGTTGGGACCCAGTACTTC.

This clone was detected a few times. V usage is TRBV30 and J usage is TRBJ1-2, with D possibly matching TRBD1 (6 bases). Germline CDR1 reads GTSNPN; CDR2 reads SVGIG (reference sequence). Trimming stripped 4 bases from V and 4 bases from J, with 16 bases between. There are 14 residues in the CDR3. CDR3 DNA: TGTGCCTGGACTGCGGGGGGCGCGACCTATGGCTACACCTTC. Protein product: CAWTAGGATYGYTF.

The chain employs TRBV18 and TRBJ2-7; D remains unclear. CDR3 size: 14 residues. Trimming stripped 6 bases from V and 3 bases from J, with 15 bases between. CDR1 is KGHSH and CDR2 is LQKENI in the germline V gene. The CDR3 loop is CASSQQDAGYEQYV. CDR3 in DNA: TGTGCCAGCTCCCAGCAGGATGCTGGCTACGAGCAGTACGTC.

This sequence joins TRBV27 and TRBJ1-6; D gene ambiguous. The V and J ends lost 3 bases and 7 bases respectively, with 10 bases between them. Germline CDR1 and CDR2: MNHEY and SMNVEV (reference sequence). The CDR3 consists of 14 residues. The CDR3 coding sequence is TGTGCCAGCAGTTTCCGGGGTGAGAATTCACCCCTCCACTTT. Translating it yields CASSFRGENSPLHF.

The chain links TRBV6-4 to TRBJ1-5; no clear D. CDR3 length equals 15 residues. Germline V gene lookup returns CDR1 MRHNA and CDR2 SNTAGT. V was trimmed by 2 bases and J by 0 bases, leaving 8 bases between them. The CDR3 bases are TGTGCCAGCAGTGACGATCGGGATAGCAATCAGCCCCAGCATTTT. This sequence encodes CASSDDRDSNQPQHF.

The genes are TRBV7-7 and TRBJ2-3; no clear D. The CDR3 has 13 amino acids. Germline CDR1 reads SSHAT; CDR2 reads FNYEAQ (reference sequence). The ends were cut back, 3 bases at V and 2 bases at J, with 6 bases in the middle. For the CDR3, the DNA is TGTGCCAGCAGCTTTACTTACACAGATACGCAGTATTTT. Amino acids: CASSFTYTDTQYF.